Following are 18 T cell receptor beta chains from one sample sequenced in a study of OX40 agonist ivuxolimab in advanced cancers. Some clones are missing from TCRdb's copy, which holds only in-frame ones; the method was immunoSEQ multiplex PCR. This table has more than 45,000 clones, 75% to 90% appearing once. Sequences were derived from CD4+ or CD8+ T cells sorted from blood, sampled in a trial of the OX40 agonist ivuxolimab. These TCRs come from an adult with an advanced solid tumor such as melanoma, head and neck, liver or kidney cancer.

This clone was picked up one time. The chain couples TRBV6-6 to TRBJ2-1; 8 bases are shared with TRBD2. Germline CDR1 is MNHNY and CDR2 is SVGAGI (reference sequence). This CDR3 has 14 amino acids. Losses at the gene ends were 7 bases for V and 4 bases for J; bases not matched to a gene: 6. CDR3 bases: TGTGCCAGCACCACGGGAGGGCCATACAATGAGCAGTTCTTC. Protein sequence: CASTTGGPYNEQFF.

The V gene is TRBV6-6, the J gene TRBJ1-5; no clear D. V lost 5 bases, J lost 0 bases, and 11 bases lay in between. Looked up from germline, CDR1 is MNHNY and CDR2 is SVGAGI (reference sequence). The CDR3 runs 15 residues. CDR3 sequence: CASSTRDASNQPQHF. For the CDR3, the DNA is TGTGCCAGCAGTACCCGGGATGCTAGCAATCAGCCCCAGCATTTT.

The V gene is TRBV6-5, the J gene TRBJ2-1, with D uncertain. The CDR3 contains 14 residues. V lost 6 bases and J 6 bases, leaving 15 bases between the germline ends. CDR1 MNHEY and CDR2 SVGAGI come from the germline V gene. This CDR3 is CASREDGSGNEQFF. For the CDR3, the DNA is TGTGCCAGCAGGGAAGACGGCTCAGGCAATGAGCAGTTCTTC.

The gene calls are TRBV28 and TRBJ1-4, with 8 positions matching TRBD1. Germline trimming cut 4 bases from V and 9 bases from J; bases unmatched to any gene: 7. This CDR3 has 14 amino acids. From germline, CDR1 is MDHEN and CDR2 SYDVKM. The CDR3 DNA follows: TGTGCCAGCAGTTCGCCCGGACAGGGCAAAAAACTGTTTTTT. Its translation is CASSSPGQGKKLFF. The full variable domain, rest sourced from reference TRBV28 and TRBJ1-4, is DVKVTQSSRYLVKRTGEKVFLECVQDMDHENMFWYRQDPGLGLRLIYFSYDVKMKEKGDIPEGYSVSREKKERFSLILESASTNQTSMYLCASSSPGQGKKLFFGSGTQLSVL.

V and J are TRBV5-1 and TRBJ1-1, with D unclear. The CDR3 contains 17 residues. V was shortened by 0 bases and J by 1 base, with 16 bases between the two germline ends. Germline V CDR1 and CDR2: SGHRS, YFSETQ. As DNA, the CDR3 is TGCGCCAGCAGCTTGGGCTATAGGGCGGCAAAGAACACTGAAGCTTTCTTT. Its translation is CASSLGYRAAKNTEAFF.

The sample holds one count of this clone. V and J are TRBV6-6 and TRBJ2-2; the D gene is possibly TRBD2 (6 bases). Trimming took off 6 bases at V and 4 bases at J, with 12 bases between the two ends. There are 14 residues in the CDR3. Germline V CDR1 and CDR2: MNHNY, SVGAGI (reference sequence). The DNA for the CDR3 is TGTGCCAGCAGCTTGGGACTGATCACCGGGGAGCTGTTTTTT. Amino acids: CASSLGLITGELFF.

This rearrangement joins TRBV30 to TRBJ2-1; D is uncertain. The CDR3 loop spans 13 amino acids. CDR1 GTSNPN and CDR2 SVGIG come from the germline V gene (reference sequence). Trimming took off 2 bases at V and 4 bases at J, with 9 bases between the two ends. CDR3 in amino acids: CAWSRSLYNEQFF. CDR3 DNA: TGTGCCTGGAGTCGCTCGTTATACAATGAGCAGTTCTTC.

The rearrangement uses TRBV19 and TRBJ1-2; the D gene is possibly TRBD1 (5 bases). CDR3 length: 14 residues. V was clipped by 0 bases and J by 7 bases, with 12 bases between them. Per the germline V gene, CDR1 is LNHDA and CDR2 is SQIVND (reference sequence). Written as DNA, the CDR3 is TGTGCCAGTAGTATAGATTTCAGGGCCCGTGGCTACACCTTC. Translating gives CASSIDFRARGYTF.

The genes are TRBV28 and TRBJ1-1; D not resolved. The CDR3 runs 12 residues. Germline values: CDR1 MDHEN, CDR2 SYDVKM. Trimming cost V 1 base and J 3 bases, with 3 bases left between them. CDR3 protein: CASSLLDTEAFF. The DNA for the CDR3 is TGTGCCAGCAGTTTATTGGACACTGAAGCTTTCTTT.

CDR3 sequence (DNA): TGTGCCAGCAGTTTATGGAGCAAAATCTACTATGGCTACACCTTC. Amino acids: CASSLWSKIYYGYTF. The chain links TRBV28 to TRBJ1-2; no reliable D call. This CDR3 has 15 residues. V lost 0 bases, J lost 3 bases, and 11 bases lay in between. Germline CDR1 and CDR2: MDHEN and SYDVKM.

J is TRBJ1-1 and V is TRBV5-1; D is perhaps TRBD1 (6 bases). V was shortened by 4 bases and J by 11 bases, with 18 bases between the two germline ends. Germline V CDR1 and CDR2: SGHRS, YFSETQ. CDR3 length: 13 amino acids. CDR3 amino acids: CASSISQGRDAFF. CDR3 nucleotide sequence: TGCGCCAGCAGCATATCCCAGGGGCGGGATGCTTTCTTT.

The genes are TRBV27 and TRBJ2-2; 14 positions match TRBD2. V trimming: 7 bases; J trimming: 6 bases; junction bases outside the gene matches: 16. CDR1 is MNHEY, CDR2 SMNVEV, per germline (reference sequence). This CDR3 spans 19 amino acids. In DNA, the CDR3 is TGTGCCAGCACCCGGGCCGGGACTAGCGGGAGAGGTTTCGCCGGGGAGCTGTTTTTT. Its protein is CASTRAGTSGRGFAGELFF.

CDR3 coding DNA: TGCGCCAGCAGCTCCGACCCTCCGGGACAGGAAAGCTCTGGGGCCAACGTCCTGACTTTC. This gives the protein CASSSDPPGQESSGANVLTF. The chain recombines TRBV4-3 with TRBJ2-6, with 8 bases that match TRBD1. V shed 5 bases, J shed 0 bases, and the junction held 15 bases outside the gene matches. The V gene's germline CDR1 is LGHNA and CDR2 YSLEER. The length of the CDR3 is 20 residues.

The genes are TRBV28 and TRBJ1-6, with 12 nucleotides matching TRBD1. Germline CDR1 MDHEN, CDR2 SYDVKM. The CDR3 length is 16 residues. With V trimmed by 5 bases and J by 18 bases, 17 bases remained unmatched. The CDR3 sequence is CASSPPGQGAIRSHHF. CDR3 nucleotide sequence: TGTGCCAGCAGTCCTCCGGGACAGGGGGCGATTAGGAGTCACCACTTT.

The V call is TRBV28, the J call TRBJ2-7; 8 positions agree with TRBD1. The CDR3 has 14 amino acids. CDR1 MDHEN and CDR2 SYDVKM come from the germline V gene. The J segment lost 6 bases and the V segment lost 5 bases, leaving 9 bases of the junction unmatched. DNA for the CDR3: TGTGCCAGCAGTCACGGACAGGGAGTAGGCGAGCAGTACTTC. Protein sequence: CASSHGQGVGEQYF.

The chain is built from TRBV7-9 and TRBJ2-1, with 7 bases aligning to TRBD1. Germline loops: CDR1 SEHNR, CDR2 FQNEAQ (reference sequence). Trimming removed 1 base from V and 2 bases from J; junction bases left unmatched: 2. The CDR3 spans 15 residues. For the CDR3, the DNA is TGTGCCAGCAGCTTAGGACAGGGACCCTACAATGAGCAGTTCTTC. This translates into CASSLGQGPYNEQFF.

V and J are TRBV11-1 and TRBJ2-5; 16 bases agree with TRBD2. The J call may be incorrect, as the DNA end agrees better with TRBJ2-7. The CDR3 is 16 amino acids. The germline CDR1 and CDR2 sequences are SGHAT and FQDESV (reference sequence). CDR3 in DNA: TGTGCCAGCAGCGCGGGACTAGCGGGAGGGCGATTCGAGCAGTACTTC. Translation gives CASSAGLAGGRFEQYF.

The rearrangement uses TRBV7-6 and TRBJ1-1; TRBD1 matches 7 bases. CDR1 and CDR2 from the germline V gene are SGHVS and FNYEAQ. The CDR3 consists of 14 residues. Trimming at V came to 5 bases and at J to 1 base, leaving 4 bases not matched to a gene. The CDR3 region has the DNA TGTGCCAGCAGCCCCGGACAGGAGAACACTGAAGCTTTCTTT. It specifies CASSPGQENTEAFF.